This T cell receptor (beta chain) is drawn from a study of T-cell reconstitution after alpha-beta-depleted transplantation in children. Findings and caveats of the study: Hyperexpanded clones declined; after one year, newly produced T cells mostly supplied diversity.

A library of TCRbeta sequences, prepared with unique molecular identifiers, was generated. TCRdb reprocessed the PCR reads with MiXCR, giving one entry per CDR3 protein. The table shows around 670,000 distinct CDR3 sequences, with about 12% occurring only once. This CDR3 comprises 14 residues. Trimming shortened V by 5 bases and J by 10 bases, and 18 bases separated the two germline ends. Germline values: CDR1 SGHVS, CDR2 FNYEAQ. Notes on this clonotype: The target antigen is unknown.

The V gene is TRBV7-6, the J gene TRBJ2-1; D call uncertain. Sample: PBMCs, taken before TCRalphabeta/CD19-depleted stem cell transplant. The sequence derives from a girl aged 2-10 years with congenital amegakaryocytic thrombocytopenia, due to receive a stem cell transplant. CDR3 amino acids: CASSDLQGPTEQFF. CDR3 nucleotide sequence: TGTGCCAGCAGCGACCTTCAAGGGCCCACGGAGCAGTTCTTC.